The entry that follows covers one T cell receptor beta chain sequence. Via 5' RACE with UMI labels, TRB cDNA libraries were prepared. TCRdb reprocessed the 5' RACE reads and keeps a single row for each CDR3 protein, giving no DNA. The specimen's table records about 43,000 distinct CDR3 sequences. Germline CDR1 reads MNHNY; CDR2 reads SVGAGI (reference sequence). CDR3 length: 14 amino acids. This entry comes from a study of CXCR3-negative and CXCR3-positive naive CD8 T cells. The material sequenced was memory CD8+ T cells from blood. This chain connects TRBV6-6 to TRBJ2-7; TCRdb's D gene call, TRBD1, goes unchecked for lack of DNA. The receptor was isolated from a human donor in good health. Some clones in this sample may be carry-over from other donors' samples. CDR3 residues: CASSYGQGVYEQYF.